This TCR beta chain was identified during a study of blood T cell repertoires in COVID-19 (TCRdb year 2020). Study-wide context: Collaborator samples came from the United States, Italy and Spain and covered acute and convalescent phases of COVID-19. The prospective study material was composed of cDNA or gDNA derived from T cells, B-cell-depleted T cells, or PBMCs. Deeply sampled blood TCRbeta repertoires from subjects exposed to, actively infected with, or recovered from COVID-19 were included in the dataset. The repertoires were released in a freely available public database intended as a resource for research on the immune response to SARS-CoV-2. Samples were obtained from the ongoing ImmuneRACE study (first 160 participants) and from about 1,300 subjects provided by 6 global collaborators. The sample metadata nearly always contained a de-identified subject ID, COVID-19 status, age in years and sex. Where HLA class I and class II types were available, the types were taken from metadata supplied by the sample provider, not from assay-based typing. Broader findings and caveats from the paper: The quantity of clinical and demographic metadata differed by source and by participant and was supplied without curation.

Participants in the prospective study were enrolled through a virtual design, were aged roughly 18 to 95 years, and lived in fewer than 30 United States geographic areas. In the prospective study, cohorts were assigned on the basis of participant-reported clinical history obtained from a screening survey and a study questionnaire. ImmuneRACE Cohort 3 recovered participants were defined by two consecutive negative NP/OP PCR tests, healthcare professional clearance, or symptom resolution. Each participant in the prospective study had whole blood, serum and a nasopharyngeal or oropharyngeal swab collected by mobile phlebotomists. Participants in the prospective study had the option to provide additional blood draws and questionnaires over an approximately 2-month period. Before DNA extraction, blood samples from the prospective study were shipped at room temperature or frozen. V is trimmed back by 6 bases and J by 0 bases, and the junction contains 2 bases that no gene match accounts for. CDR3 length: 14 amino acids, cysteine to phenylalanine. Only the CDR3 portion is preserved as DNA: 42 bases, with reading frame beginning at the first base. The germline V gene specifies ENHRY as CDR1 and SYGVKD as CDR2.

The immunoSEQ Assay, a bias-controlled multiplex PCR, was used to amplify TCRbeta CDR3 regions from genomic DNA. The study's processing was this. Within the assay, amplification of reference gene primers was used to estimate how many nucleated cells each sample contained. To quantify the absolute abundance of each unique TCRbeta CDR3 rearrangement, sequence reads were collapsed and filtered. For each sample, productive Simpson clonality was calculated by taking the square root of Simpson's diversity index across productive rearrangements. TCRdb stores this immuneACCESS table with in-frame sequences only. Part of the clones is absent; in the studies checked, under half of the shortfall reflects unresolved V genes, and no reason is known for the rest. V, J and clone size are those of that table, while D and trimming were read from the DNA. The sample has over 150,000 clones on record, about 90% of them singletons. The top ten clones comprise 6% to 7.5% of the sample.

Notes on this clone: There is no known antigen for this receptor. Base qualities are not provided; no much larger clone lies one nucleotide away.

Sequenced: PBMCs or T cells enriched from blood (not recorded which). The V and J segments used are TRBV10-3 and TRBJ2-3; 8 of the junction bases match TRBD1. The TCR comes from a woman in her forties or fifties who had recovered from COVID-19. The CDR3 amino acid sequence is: CAISWTGSTDTQYF. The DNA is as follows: TGTGCCATCAGCTGGACAGGGAGCACAGATACGCAGTATTTT.